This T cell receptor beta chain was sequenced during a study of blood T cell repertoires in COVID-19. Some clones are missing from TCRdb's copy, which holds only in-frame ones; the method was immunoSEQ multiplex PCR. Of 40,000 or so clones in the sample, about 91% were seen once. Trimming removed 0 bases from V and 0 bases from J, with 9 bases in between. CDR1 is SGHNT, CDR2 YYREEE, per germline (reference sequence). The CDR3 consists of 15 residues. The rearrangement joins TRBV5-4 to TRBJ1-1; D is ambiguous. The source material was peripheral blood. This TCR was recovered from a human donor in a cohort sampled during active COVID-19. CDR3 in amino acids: CASSLGGAMNTEAFF. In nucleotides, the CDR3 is TGTGCCAGCAGCTTGGGCGGAGCAATGAACACTGAAGCTTTCTTT.